This TCR beta chain derives from a study of blood T cell repertoires in COVID-19. Original analysis: Scientists estimated how many nucleated cells there were by amplifying reference gene primers. Using immunoSEQ multiplex PCR, the repertoire was profiled, and TCRdb retains in-frame clones only, with some absent. V and J calls plus clone size are reproduced from that table; the DNA served to infer D and trimming. The profile covers just over 250,000 clones, with around nine tenths appearing a single time and around 9.5% taken by the ten largest. The TCR originated in a man in his forties or fifties who had recovered from COVID-19. Sequences were obtained from peripheral blood.

The CDR3: CAWRSRENSPLHF. Written as DNA, the CDR3 is TGTGCCTGGAGATCCCGGGAGAATTCACCCCTCCACTTT. J is TRBJ1-6 and V is TRBV30; no definite D call. V was shortened by 3 bases and J by 7 bases, with 10 bases between the two germline ends. The CDR3 spans 13 residues. CDR1 and CDR2 (germline): GTSNPN, SVGIG (reference sequence).